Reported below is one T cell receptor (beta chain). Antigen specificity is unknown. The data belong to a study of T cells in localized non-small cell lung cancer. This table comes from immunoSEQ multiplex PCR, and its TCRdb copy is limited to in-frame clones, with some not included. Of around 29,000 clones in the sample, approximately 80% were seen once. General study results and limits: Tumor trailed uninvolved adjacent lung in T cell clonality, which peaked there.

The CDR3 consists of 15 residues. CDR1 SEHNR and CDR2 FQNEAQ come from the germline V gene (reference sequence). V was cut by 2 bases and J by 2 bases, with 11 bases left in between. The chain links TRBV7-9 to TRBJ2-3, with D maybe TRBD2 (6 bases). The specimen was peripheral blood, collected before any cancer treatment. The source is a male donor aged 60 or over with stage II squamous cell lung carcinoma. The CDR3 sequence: CASSLKLANTDTQYF. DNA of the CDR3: TGTGCCAGCAGCTTAAAACTAGCCAACACAGATACGCAGTATTTT.